This TCR beta chain is drawn from a study of shared clonotypes between healthy human individuals. A remark on this clone: Its specificity is unknown.

Study observations and caveats: Estimated richness values were generally larger in naive subsets than in memory subsets. Non-shared clonotypes had lower generation probabilities than clonotypes shared by all four sorted-subset donors.

Every one of the donors was a Caucasian adult that lived in Nashville, Tennessee. There are 13 residues in the CDR3. CDR1 and CDR2 (germline): SNHLY, FYNNEI. Trimming shortened V by 1 base and J by 10 bases, and 11 bases separated the two germline ends. In replicate PCRs of sorted subsets, approximately 190 ng DNA, about 29,000 T cell genomes, was used. Measured with immunoSEQ multiplex PCR; TCRdb has only the in-frame clones, and not every one. The table lists 2 million to 2.5 million clones, around 95% of them singletons. The sequenced sample consisted of naive CD4+ T cells sorted from blood. As for subset: CD45RA+ positively selected. This chain links TRBV2 with TRBJ2-1; D perhaps matches TRBD2 (5 bases). This TCR came from a man in his late teens or twenties in good health. In DNA, the CDR3 is TGTGCCAGCAGTGAAGAACTGAGGGTAGAGCAGTTCTTC. It codes for CASSEELRVEQFF.